Below, 30 T cell receptor beta chains from the same sample are listed, as sequenced in a study of blood T cell repertoires in COVID-19. Produced via immunoSEQ multiplex PCR; TCRdb's table is partial and in-frame only. The data contain about 240,000 clones, roughly 88% of them singletons. The source material was peripheral blood. Source of these receptors: a woman aged 30 to 39 with acute or convalescent COVID-19.

The V and J genes are TRBV10-3 and TRBJ1-2; 7 nucleotides line up with TRBD1. The V segment lost 6 bases and the J segment 8 bases; nucleotides outside the gene matches: 9. CDR1 ENHRY and CDR2 SYGVKD come from the germline V gene. This CDR3 is 13 amino acids long. CDR3 DNA: TGTGCCATCAGCACTGGGACAGATCTCGGCTACACCTTC. Amino acids: CAISTGTDLGYTF.

This rearrangement joins TRBV6-5 to TRBJ1-2; TRBD1 agrees at 9 bases. V shed 9 bases and J 3 bases; nucleotides not matched to a gene: 5. The CDR3 contains 13 residues. Germline CDR1 MNHEY, CDR2 SVGAGI. The CDR3 region is CASYRGQDYGYTF. The CDR3 DNA sequence: TGTGCCAGTTACAGGGGGCAAGACTATGGCTACACCTTC.

This rearrangement joins TRBV27 to TRBJ2-4, with 7 bases aligning to TRBD1. Germline V gives CDR1 MNHEY, CDR2 SMNVEV (reference sequence). The CDR3 spans 15 residues. V lost 3 bases, J lost 3 bases, and 5 bases stayed unmatched. CDR3 nucleotide sequence: TGTGCCAGCAGTTTCGGGTCAGGGGGCAAAAACATTCAGTACTTC. This translates into CASSFGSGGKNIQYF.

V usage is TRBV19 and J usage is TRBJ1-3; unclear D gene. The germline gives CDR1 LNHDA, CDR2 SQIVND (reference sequence). V lost 1 base and J 4 bases, leaving 5 bases between the germline ends. The CDR3 consists of 13 residues. Here the CDR3 DNA reads TGTGCCAGTAGTATAGTAGCCGGAAACACCATATATTTT. Protein: CASSIVAGNTIYF.

The chain links TRBV7-9 to TRBJ2-7; no clear D gene. V shed 5 bases and J shed 3 bases, with 11 bases lying between them. Germline-derived CDR1 and CDR2 are SEHNR and FQNEAQ (reference sequence). The CDR3 is made up of 13 amino acids. CDR3 sequence reads: CASSPPVDYEQYF. As DNA, the CDR3 is TGTGCCAGCAGCCCGCCGGTCGACTACGAGCAGTACTTC.

This sequence joins TRBV6-4 and TRBJ2-3, with TRBD1 matching over 7 bases. The CDR3 length is 13 residues. Germline V gene data show CDR1 as MRHNA and CDR2 as SNTAGT. V lost 6 bases and J lost 5; bases outside the gene matches: 5. CDR3 sequence reads: CASSRDRGDTQYF. The DNA for the CDR3 is TGTGCCAGCAGCCGGGACAGAGGAGATACGCAGTATTTT.

The CDR3 DNA reads as TGTGCCAGCAGCCGACGGGGTGATACGCAGTATTTT. Protein product: CASSRRGDTQYF. This chain links TRBV6-5 with TRBJ2-3; D perhaps matches TRBD2 (5 bases). The CDR3 runs 12 residues. V was cut by 6 bases and J by 6 bases, with 10 bases left in between. Germline loops: CDR1 MNHEY, CDR2 SVGAGI.

V usage is TRBV4-3 and J usage is TRBJ2-1; tentatively, D is TRBD2 (6 bases). The CDR3 runs to 15 residues. Germline V CDR1 and CDR2: LGHNA, YSLEER. Trimming left V 1 base short and J 4 bases short, with 11 bases between. The CDR3 is CASSQGEVRYNEQFF. The CDR3 DNA is TGCGCCAGCAGCCAAGGGGAGGTCCGGTACAATGAGCAGTTCTTC.

The sample holds one count of this clone. The chain uses TRBV12-3 or TRBV12-4 and TRBJ1-5; D ambiguous. V was clipped by 2 bases and J by 6 bases, with 8 bases between them. The CDR3 spans 13 residues. The CDR3 protein is CASSLTSGQPQHF. In DNA form, the CDR3 reads TGTGCCAGCAGTTTAACATCAGGTCAGCCCCAGCATTTT.

CDR3 sequence: CASSLGQGIVSTDTQYF. The CDR3 nucleotides read TGTGCCAGCAGCTTAGGACAGGGAATTGTTTCCACAGATACGCAGTATTTT. The rearrangement joins TRBV7-9 to TRBJ2-3, with 7 bases fitting TRBD1. J gave up 2 bases and V 1 base, and 9 bases lay outside the gene matches. This CDR3 contains 17 residues. Germline-derived CDR1 and CDR2 are SEHNR and FQNEAQ (reference sequence).

The chain joins TRBV7-8 to TRBJ2-2; 9 positions match TRBD2. This CDR3 region has 18 residues. Germline V gives CDR1 SGHVS, CDR2 FQNEAQ. After removal of 0 bases from V and 6 bases from J, the junction contained 11 bases not matched to a gene. CDR3 protein: CASSLAFSGSIFAGELFF. Written as DNA, the CDR3 is TGTGCCAGCAGCTTAGCTTTTAGCGGGAGTATTTTTGCCGGGGAGCTGTTTTTT.

The V gene is TRBV4-3, the J gene TRBJ2-3; 7 bases match TRBD2. The J segment lost 2 bases and the V segment lost 0 bases, leaving 2 bases of the junction unmatched. The CDR3 spans 15 residues. Germline lookup yields CDR1 LGHNA and CDR2 YSLEER. The CDR3 region is CASSQEAGITDTQYF. The DNA for the CDR3 is TGCGCCAGCAGCCAAGAAGCGGGGATCACAGATACGCAGTATTTT.

The chain joins TRBV19 to TRBJ1-3; 9 bases agree with TRBD1. The CDR3 extends over 14 amino acids. Germline lookup yields CDR1 LNHDA and CDR2 SQIVND (reference sequence). Germline trimming cut 5 bases from V and 7 bases from J; bases unmatched to any gene: 6. This chain's CDR3 is CASSPGQGFNTIYF. The CDR3 DNA is TGTGCCAGTAGTCCGGGACAGGGATTCAACACCATATATTTT.

The V and J genes are TRBV15 and TRBJ2-5; the match to TRBD1 covers 7 bases. Germline CDR1 is LNHNV and CDR2 is YYDKDF (reference sequence). V trimming: 3 bases; J trimming: 1 base; junction bases outside the gene matches: 8. This CDR3 has 16 residues. The CDR3 nucleotides read TGTGCCACCAGCAGGGACGGACAGGCCCTCCAAGAGACCCAGTACTTC. This codes for CATSRDGQALQETQYF.

V usage is TRBV18 and J usage is TRBJ2-2, with 7 bases fitting TRBD1. CDR1 is KGHSH and CDR2 is LQKENI in the germline V gene. CDR3 length: 16 residues. V lost 3 bases to trimming and J lost 6 bases; unmatched junction nucleotides: 10. The CDR3 here is CASSPIDRDRAGELFF. CDR3 coding DNA: TGTGCCAGCTCACCGATCGACAGGGACCGCGCCGGGGAGCTGTTTTTT.

The chain combines TRBV9 with TRBJ1-2, with 8 bases matching TRBD1. After removal of 0 bases from V and 8 bases from J, the junction contained 3 bases not matched to a gene. The germline gives CDR1 SGDLS, CDR2 YYNGEE. The CDR3 runs to 13 residues. CDR3 coding DNA: TGTGCCAGCAGCGTAGCTACAGGGGGAGGCTACACCTTC. Residues: CASSVATGGGYTF.

The chain employs TRBV7-2 and TRBJ2-3, with a weak D call TRBD2 (5 bases). CDR3 length equals 16 residues. Trimming left V 1 base short and J 5 bases short, with 16 bases between. Germline CDR1 SGHTA, CDR2 FQGNSA. For the CDR3, the DNA is TGTGCCAGCAGCTTAGGTGCTAGAAGAGAGGGAGATACGCAGTATTTT. Amino acid sequence: CASSLGARREGDTQYF.

This clone was seen only a few times. V is TRBV21-1 and J is TRBJ2-2; TRBD2 reflects the table's D call only, with no check against the DNA. TRBV21-1 is a pseudogene segment. CDR3 length: 18 residues. As DNA, the CDR3 is TGTGCCAGCAGCAAATCCGCGGGTAGCGGGAGTAAGACCGGGGAGCTGTTTTTT. Translation gives CASSKSAGSGSKTGELFF.

V gene TRBV21-1 combines with J gene TRBJ1-1; the table's TRBD1 call for D was not verified on the DNA. TRBV21-1 is marked as a pseudogene. The CDR3 runs to 15 residues. CDR3 DNA sequence: TGTGCCAGCAGCAAAAGGAGGGGGCTATTGGCTGAAGCTTTCTTT. Its translation: CASSKRRGLLAEAFF.

The gene calls are TRBV6-2 or TRBV6-3 and TRBJ1-2, with D maybe TRBD1 (6 bases). The CDR3 has 14 amino acids. The V end lost 6 bases, the J end lost 5 bases, and 16 bases lay between the germline ends. CDR1 is MNHEY, CDR2 SVGEGT, per germline. The CDR3, as DNA: TGTGCCAGCAGCTCACAGGGAAGGGGATATGGCTACACCTTC. Translated: CASSSQGRGYGYTF.

The chain links TRBV29-1 to TRBJ2-7, with D maybe TRBD2 (6 bases). Trimming took off 5 bases at V and 2 bases at J, with 13 bases between the two ends. CDR3 size: 13 residues. The germline V gene encodes CDR1 SQVTM and CDR2 ANQGSEA. DNA of the CDR3: TGCAGCGTTTTCAGCGGGCAGACCTACGAGCAGTACTTC. Translating it yields CSVFSGQTYEQYF.

This sequence joins TRBV30 and TRBJ2-1, with D tentatively TRBD2 (5 bases). Germline V lookup: CDR1 GTSNPN, CDR2 SVGIG (reference sequence). The germline V and J ends were trimmed by 4 bases and 6 bases, with 19 bases remaining between them. The CDR3 is 15 amino acids. CDR3 protein: CAWIGGSLNRNEQFF. CDR3 nucleotides: TGTGCCTGGATAGGTGGGAGCCTGAATCGCAATGAGCAGTTCTTC.

This chain links TRBV9 with TRBJ2-4; tentatively, D is TRBD1 (7 bases). The CDR3 runs to 15 residues. V lost 3 bases and J 2 bases, leaving 12 bases between the germline ends. CDR1 SGDLS and CDR2 YYNGEE come from the germline V gene. The CDR3 reads CASSAGGQTKNIQYF. The CDR3 coding sequence is TGTGCCAGCAGCGCCGGGGGACAGACCAAAAACATTCAGTACTTC.

The chain combines TRBV7-2 with TRBJ1-1; possibly TRBD1 for D (5 bases). Germline V gene sequence: CDR1 SGHTA, CDR2 FQGNSA. CDR3 size: 15 residues. V gave up 1 base and J gave up 0 bases, with 9 bases separating them. The DNA of the CDR3 is TGTGCCAGCAGCTTAGTAGGACACGTGAACACTGAAGCTTTCTTT. It specifies CASSLVGHVNTEAFF.

V usage is TRBV4-1 and J usage is TRBJ2-7; TRBD1 matches at 7 bases. The CDR3 extends over 14 amino acids. V dropped 2 bases and J dropped 5; count of bases not matched to a gene: 6. CDR1 is MGHRA, CDR2 YSYEKL, per germline. This chain's CDR3 is CASSQRQGTDEQYF. CDR3 DNA: TGCGCCAGCAGCCAACGACAGGGTACGGACGAGCAGTACTTC.

This clone was counted once. This chain links TRBV6-4 with TRBJ2-7; 7 bases line up with TRBD1. CDR1 and CDR2 from the germline V gene are MRHNA and SNTAGT. V gave up 1 base and J gave up 5 bases; unmatched junction bases: 11. The CDR3 runs 16 residues. The DNA for the CDR3 is TGTGCCAGCAGTGACTTCCCCCCGAAGGGGGCCCACGAGCAGTACTTC. Translating gives CASSDFPPKGAHEQYF.

This clone was found a few times. The germline gene is not matched at one end of the junction; a read error may be the cause. The chain combines TRBV7-7 with TRBJ2-2, with 8 bases aligning to TRBD2. This CDR3 has 16 amino acids. The germline V gene encodes CDR1 SSHAT and CDR2 FNYEAQ (reference sequence). The CDR3 DNA follows: TGTGCTAGCAGCTTAGGCCTAGCGGGTAACACCGGGGAGCTGTTTTTT. Its protein is CASSLGLAGNTGELFF.

V gene TRBV11-2 combines with J gene TRBJ2-5; TRBD2 might be the D (7 bases). Trimming stripped 6 bases from V and 5 bases from J, with 13 bases between. The CDR3 length is 13 residues. Germline V gene lookup returns CDR1 SGHAT and CDR2 FQNNGV. The CDR3 spells CASRRGAGETQYF. CDR3 in DNA: TGTGCCAGCAGACGGGGGGCCGGGGAGACCCAGTACTTC.

The chain combines TRBV27 with TRBJ1-6; D is perhaps TRBD1 (5 bases). CDR1 and CDR2 (germline): MNHEY, SMNVEV (reference sequence). The CDR3 is 16 residues long. With 2 bases removed from V and 7 bases from J, the gap between germline ends came to 15 bases. The CDR3 is CASSLKRAGSNSPLHF. Here the CDR3 DNA reads TGTGCCAGCAGTTTAAAGCGAGCAGGGTCGAATTCACCCCTCCACTTT.

There are a few counts of this clone. The chain joins TRBV13 to TRBJ2-3; 12 nucleotides agree with TRBD2. CDR1 and CDR2 from the germline V gene are PRHDT and FYEKMQ (reference sequence). The CDR3 consists of 16 residues. V gave up 5 bases and J gave up 4 bases; unmatched junction bases: 7. CDR3 in DNA: TGTGCCAGCAGCCCCAGACTAGCGGGAGTGGCAGATACGCAGTATTTT. The encoded protein is CASSPRLAGVADTQYF.